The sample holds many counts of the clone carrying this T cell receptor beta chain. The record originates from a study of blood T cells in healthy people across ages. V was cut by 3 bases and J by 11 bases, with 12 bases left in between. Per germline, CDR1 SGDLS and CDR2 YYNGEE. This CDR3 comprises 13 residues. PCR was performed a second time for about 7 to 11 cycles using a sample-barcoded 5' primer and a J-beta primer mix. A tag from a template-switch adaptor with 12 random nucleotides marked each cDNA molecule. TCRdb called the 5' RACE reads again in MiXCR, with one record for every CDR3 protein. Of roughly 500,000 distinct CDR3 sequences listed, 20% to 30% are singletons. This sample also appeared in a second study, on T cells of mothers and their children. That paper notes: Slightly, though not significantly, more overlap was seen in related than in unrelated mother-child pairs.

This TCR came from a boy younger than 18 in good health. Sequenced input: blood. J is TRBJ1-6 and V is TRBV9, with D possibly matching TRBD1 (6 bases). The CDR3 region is CASSDGDTTPLHF. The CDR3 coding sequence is TGTGCCAGCAGCGACGGGGACACCACACCCCTCCACTTT.